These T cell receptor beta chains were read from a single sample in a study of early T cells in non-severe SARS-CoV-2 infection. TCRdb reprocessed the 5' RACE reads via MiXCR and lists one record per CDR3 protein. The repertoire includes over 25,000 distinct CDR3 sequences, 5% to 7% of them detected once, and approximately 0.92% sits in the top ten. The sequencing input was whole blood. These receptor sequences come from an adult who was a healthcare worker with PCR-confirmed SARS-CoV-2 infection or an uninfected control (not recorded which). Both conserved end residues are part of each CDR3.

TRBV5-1 CASSLVTGSPLHF
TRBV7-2 CASSHGEKLFF
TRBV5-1 CASSLTGMNTEAFF
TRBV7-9 CASSFESLLDTEAFF
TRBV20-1 CSARGKGGAGQITDTQYF
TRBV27 CASSPSVSYEQYF
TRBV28 CASSLPGQTNSYEQYF
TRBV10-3 CAIGDLNQPQHF
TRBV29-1 CSVGKGYNEQFF
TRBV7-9 CASRSDSLTGELFF
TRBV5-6 CASSPRDRGNTGELFF
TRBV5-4 CASSSAGQRDTQYF
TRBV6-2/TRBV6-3 CASSPGTYSPLHF
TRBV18 CASSPERSSYEQYF
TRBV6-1 CASKAASGANVLTF
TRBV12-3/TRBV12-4 CASSLTYEATETEAFF
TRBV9 CASSVDGGTDTQYF
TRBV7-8 CASSSNGIHEQYF
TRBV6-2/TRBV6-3 CASRDWDTQYF
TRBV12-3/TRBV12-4 CASTLGVNTEAFF
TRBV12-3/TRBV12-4 CASRPGPSYGYTF
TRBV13 CASSATGTSGQETQYF
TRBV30 CAWNLGGHSPLHF
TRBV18 CASSTQGVQPQHF
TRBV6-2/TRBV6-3 CASWGLGNEQFF
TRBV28 CASTLGDLTSEKLFF
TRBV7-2 CASSSQGSANEQFF
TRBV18 CASSRTGGLNQPQHF
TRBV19 CASSIDREQFF
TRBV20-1 CSARGTGQTGELFF
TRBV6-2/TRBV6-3 CASSGGTGAFYEQYF
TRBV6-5 CASRPWTGPGVF
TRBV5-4 CASSQRTSGSYNEQFF
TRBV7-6 CASSYRLLTDTQYF
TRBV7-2 CASSLGRNSPLHF
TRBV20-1 CSAYGTSGSPTYNEQFF